The 19 T cell receptor beta chains below were found in one sample sequenced in a study of cytomegalovirus exposure and HLA in healthy donors. The study ran its PCR with 60 Vbeta and 13 Jbeta primers. Clones were read by immunoSEQ multiplex PCR, and TCRdb kept only the in-frame ones, dropping some. This listing includes 150,000 to 250,000 clones. Sequenced material: PBMCs. Source of these receptors: a boy younger than 18 in good health and CMV-seronegative.

V gene TRBV7-2 combines with J gene TRBJ2-1; 8 bases map to TRBD2. Trimming cost V 2 bases and J 6 bases; bases outside gene matches: 6. Germline V gene sequence: CDR1 SGHTA, CDR2 FQGNSA. CDR3 length equals 15 residues. CDR3 bases: TGTGCCAGCAGCTTACGTAGCGGGGACTTCAATGAGCAGTTCTTC. Residues: CASSLRSGDFNEQFF.

The rearrangement links TRBV7-2 to TRBJ2-5, with a possible D match to TRBD2 (6 bases). CDR1 is SGHTA and CDR2 is FQGNSA in the germline V gene. Deletions cut 2 bases from V and 5 bases from J, with 9 bases between. CDR3 length equals 13 residues. The DNA of the CDR3 is TGTGCCAGCAGCTTATTCCGGGAGGAGACCCAGTACTTC. Amino acid sequence: CASSLFREETQYF.

As regards this clone: This specimen includes other DNA sequences encoding the same CDR3. The chain couples TRBV28 to TRBJ1-1, with 8 bases that match TRBD1. This CDR3 contains 17 residues. Trimming at V came to 2 bases and at J to 5 bases, leaving 13 bases not matched to a gene. Germline-derived CDR1 and CDR2 are MDHEN and SYDVKM. CDR3 residues: CASSLVGQGGRWTEAFF. The DNA of the CDR3 is TGTGCCAGCAGTTTAGTAGGACAGGGAGGAAGGTGGACTGAAGCTTTCTTT.

The chain employs TRBV28 and TRBJ1-3; 9 bases are shared with TRBD1. Trimming cost V 6 bases and J 2 bases; bases outside gene matches: 5. CDR3 length equals 15 residues. CDR1 and CDR2 from the germline V gene are MDHEN and SYDVKM. CDR3 DNA: TGTGCCAGCAGGCCTACAGGGGGCACTGGAAACACCATATATTTT. It codes for CASRPTGGTGNTIYF.

The V and J genes are TRBV28 and TRBJ1-5; D is undetermined. V was shortened by 8 bases and J by 4 bases, with 9 bases between the two germline ends. The length of the CDR3 is 12 residues. From germline, CDR1 is MDHEN and CDR2 SYDVKM. The CDR3 DNA follows: TGTGCCAGCGCGACATCTAATCAGCCCCAGCATTTT. Protein sequence: CASATSNQPQHF.

The rearrangement joins TRBV14 to TRBJ1-4; TRBD1 matches at 8 bases. The CDR3 runs to 16 residues. The germline gives CDR1 SGHDN, CDR2 FVKESK. The ends lost 5 bases at V and 0 bases at J; junction bases unmatched: 5. Here the CDR3 reads CASSAGGASTNEKLFF. DNA for the CDR3: TGTGCCAGCAGCGCAGGGGGCGCATCAACTAATGAAAAACTGTTTTTT.

The rearrangement links TRBV6-5 to TRBJ1-2, with 10 bases aligning to TRBD1. This CDR3 comprises 14 residues. With 5 bases clipped from V and 4 bases from J, the junction kept 4 bases outside the gene matches. Germline V gene sequence: CDR1 MNHEY, CDR2 SVGAGI. The CDR3 loop reads CASSATGGGYGYTF. The CDR3 coding sequence is TGTGCCAGCAGTGCGACAGGGGGCGGCTATGGCTACACCTTC.

The V gene is TRBV13, the J gene TRBJ1-2; D is uncertain. This CDR3 has 15 amino acids. V was pared by 6 bases and J by 8 bases, with 22 bases between. Germline CDR1 is PRHDT and CDR2 is FYEKMQ (reference sequence). CDR3 in DNA: TGTGCCAGCAGTCCATCATACGGCCCAGCGCAGGGCTACACCTTC. It translates to CASSPSYGPAQGYTF.

As regards this clone: Other nucleotide sequences from this sample produce the same CDR3. The CDR3 is CASSQGTAGNTIYF. The CDR3, as DNA: TGCGCCAGCAGCCAAGGGACTGCTGGAAACACCATATATTTT. The chain is built from TRBV4-3 and TRBJ1-3; D is unclear. The CDR3 has 14 amino acids. Trimming took off 1 base at V and 2 bases at J, with 6 bases between the two ends. Germline assignment: CDR1 LGHNA and CDR2 YSLEER.

This chain joins TRBV10-3 and TRBJ1-2; no clear D gene. Germline V gene sequence: CDR1 ENHRY, CDR2 SYGVKD. V lost 3 bases to trimming and J lost 4 bases, with 12 bases between them. This CDR3 has 14 residues. The CDR3 nucleotides are TGTGCCATCAGTGATTTGGAGGACTTCTATGGCTACACCTTC. Residues: CAISDLEDFYGYTF.

The CDR3 nucleotides read TGTGCCAGCAGCCCCAGGACAGGGGAGAGAAATGAGCAGTTCTTC. Translating it yields CASSPRTGERNEQFF. V and J are TRBV7-2 and TRBJ2-1; 9 bases fit TRBD1. Per germline, CDR1 SGHTA and CDR2 FQGNSA. V lost 5 bases, J lost 7 bases, and 9 bases stayed unmatched. The CDR3 contains 15 residues.

The V and J genes are TRBV7-9 and TRBJ2-5, with a tentative D call TRBD2 (5 bases). Germline lookup yields CDR1 SEHNR and CDR2 FQNEAQ (reference sequence). Deletions cut 2 bases from V and 4 bases from J, with 14 bases between. The CDR3 sequence is 15 residues long. In DNA, the CDR3 is TGTGCCAGCAGCTTACTTTGGGGAGACCGAGAGACCCAGTACTTC. This gives the protein CASSLLWGDRETQYF.

The gene calls are TRBV28 and TRBJ1-2; D is uncertain. CDR3 length equals 13 residues. Germline CDR1 reads MDHEN; CDR2 reads SYDVKM. Trimming removed 7 bases from V and 7 bases from J, with 16 bases in between. The CDR3 nucleotides are TGTGCCAGCACCGGTCTGAGAGAACCTGGCTACACCTTC. This encodes CASTGLREPGYTF.

J is TRBJ1-1 and V is TRBV4-1; 7 bases are a match to TRBD1. V lost 1 base to trimming and J lost 5 bases; unmatched junction nucleotides: 16. There are 18 residues in the CDR3. Germline values: CDR1 MGHRA, CDR2 YSYEKL. The CDR3 DNA is TGCGCCAGCAGCCAAGTGCGGAACACAGGGGTACTGGGAACTGAAGCTTTCTTT. It translates to CASSQVRNTGVLGTEAFF.

The chain is built from TRBV19 and TRBJ1-5; tentatively, D is TRBD1 (6 bases). V was trimmed by 4 bases and J by 7 bases, leaving 26 bases between them. The V gene's germline CDR1 is LNHDA and CDR2 SQIVND (reference sequence). The CDR3 is 18 amino acids. In DNA form, the CDR3 reads TGTGCCAGTAGTAGATGGGGATTCGGACAGAGCACAGGACAGCCCCAGCATTTT. Its translation: CASSRWGFGQSTGQPQHF.

The gene calls are TRBV11-3 and TRBJ2-2; TRBD1 agrees at 9 bases. After removal of 5 bases from V and 7 bases from J, the junction contained 8 bases not matched to a gene. Germline V gene data show CDR1 as SGHNT and CDR2 as YENEEA. The CDR3 is made up of 15 amino acids. CDR3 DNA: TGTGCCAGCAGCCCTGACAGGGGGGCAGGCGGGGAGCTGTTTTTT. The encoded protein is CASSPDRGAGGELFF. Full variable domain (remainder filled in from reference TRBV11-3 and TRBJ2-2): EAGVVQSPRYKIIEKKQPVAFWCNPISGHNTLYWYLQNLGQGPELLIRYENEEAVDDSQLPKDRFSAERLKGVDSTLKIQPAELGDSAVYLCASSPDRGAGGELFFGEGSRLTVL.

The chain is built from TRBV18 and TRBJ1-1; possible D gene TRBD1, 5 bases. Deletions cut 3 bases from V and 11 bases from J, with 19 bases between. Germline CDR1 reads KGHSH; CDR2 reads LQKENI. The CDR3 length is 14 residues. CDR3 sequence (DNA): TGTGCCAGCTCACCTCCCGGGGCCCCGGGGGAGGCTTTCTTT. Its translation is CASSPPGAPGEAFF.

The chain combines TRBV5-1 with TRBJ2-7; D gene ambiguous. Germline V gene data show CDR1 as SGHRS and CDR2 as YFSETQ. V dropped 0 bases and J dropped 4 bases, with 11 bases sitting between them. The CDR3 totals 14 residues. In nucleotides, the CDR3 is TGCGCCAGCAGCTTGGGAACAGATTTATACGAGCAGTACTTC. It specifies CASSLGTDLYEQYF.

The J gene is TRBJ1-1, the V gene TRBV30; possible D gene TRBD1, 5 bases. Germline CDR1 is GTSNPN and CDR2 is SVGIG (reference sequence). Deletions cut 2 bases from V and 4 bases from J, with 11 bases between. The CDR3 is 13 residues long. The CDR3 here is CAWSTGGGTEAFF. The CDR3 DNA reads as TGTGCCTGGAGTACTGGGGGGGGCACTGAAGCTTTCTTT.